This T cell receptor (beta chain) is drawn from a study of technical replicates of blood from a handful of donors. Clones were read by immunoSEQ multiplex PCR, and TCRdb kept only the in-frame ones, dropping some. The sample carries almost 55,000 clones, roughly 94% recorded once. The CDR3 extends over 14 amino acids. The germline gives CDR1 SGHDT, CDR2 YYEEEE. V gave up 0 bases and J gave up 6 bases, with 10 bases separating them. The sequencing input was T cells isolated from PBMCs. V and J are TRBV5-6 and TRBJ1-5, with D possibly TRBD1 on 5 matching bases. The clonotype comes from a human donor in good health. The CDR3 DNA sequence: TGTGCCAGCAGCTTGGTCAGGGAGGTTCAGCCCCAGCATTTT. This sequence encodes CASSLVREVQPQHF.